Listed here are 19 T cell receptor beta chains from one sample, sequenced in a study of immune evolution from preneoplasia to lung adenocarcinoma. The method was immunoSEQ multiplex PCR; TCRdb's version includes in-frame clones alone and lacks a portion of them. The profile shows about 21,000 clones, about 80% of them singletons. The sample taken for sequencing was FFPE invasive lung adenocarcinoma tissue. The receptors originated from a person aged 55 to 75 with lung adenocarcinoma.

This clone was seen a few times. V is TRBV28 and J is TRBJ1-1, with no clear D. Germline loops: CDR1 MDHEN, CDR2 SYDVKM. Trimming took 6 bases from V and 1 from J, leaving 3 bases between them. CDR3 size: 11 residues. The CDR3: CASRQNTEAFF. The CDR3 nucleotides read TGTGCCAGCAGACAGAACACTGAAGCTTTCTTT.

This clone appeared once. CDR3 sequence reads: CASSEALTPGQETQYF. In nucleotides, the CDR3 is TGTGCCAGCAGTGAAGCGCTGACACCAGGACAAGAGACCCAGTACTTC. This chain connects TRBV2 to TRBJ2-5; D is unresolved. With 0 bases removed from V and 2 bases from J, the gap between germline ends came to 13 bases. CDR1 is SNHLY, CDR2 FYNNEI, per germline. This CDR3 is 16 amino acids long.

This chain links TRBV27 with TRBJ2-3, with D tentatively TRBD2 (5 bases). V dropped 3 bases and J dropped 2 bases, with 9 bases sitting between them. CDR3 length: 14 amino acids. Germline V gives CDR1 MNHEY, CDR2 SMNVEV (reference sequence). The DNA for the CDR3 is TGTGCCAGCAGTTTCCGGGGAACCACAGATACGCAGTATTTT. It codes for CASSFRGTTDTQYF.

There are a few counts of this clone. The chain recombines TRBV27 with TRBJ1-2; weak D call: TRBD1 (6 bases). Germline assignment: CDR1 MNHEY and CDR2 SMNVEV (reference sequence). The CDR3 totals 15 residues. The germline V and J ends were trimmed by 4 bases and 5 bases, with 17 bases remaining between them. This CDR3 reads CASSSPQTGFYGYTF. The CDR3 nucleotides are TGTGCCAGCAGTTCACCCCAAACAGGGTTTTATGGCTACACCTTC.

V and J are TRBV5-1 and TRBJ1-4; D unresolved. Between the trimmed V and J ends, which lost 3 bases and 4 bases, there was a span of 10 bases. CDR3 length: 14 residues. Germline-derived CDR1 and CDR2 are SGHRS and YFSETQ. The CDR3 is CASSWRRFNEKLFF. CDR3 DNA: TGCGCCAGCAGCTGGAGACGGTTTAATGAAAAACTGTTTTTT.

The chain links TRBV7-4 to TRBJ2-5; D perhaps matches TRBD2 (5 bases). Germline V lookup: CDR1 SGHVT, CDR2 SQSDAQ. Trimming shortened V by 3 bases and J by 1 base, and 15 bases separated the two germline ends. The CDR3 has 16 residues. CDR3 nucleotide sequence: TGTGCCAGCAGCTTGGGGTTGGAGCGGTTCCAAGAGACCCAGTACTTC. Amino acid sequence: CASSLGLERFQETQYF. Supplemented by reference TRBV7-4 and TRBJ2-5, the full variable domain reads GAGVSQSPRYKVAKRGRDVALRCDSISGHVTLYWYRQTLGQGSEVLTYSQSDAQRDKSGRPSGRFSAERPERSVSTLKIQRTEQGDSAVYLCASSLGLERFQETQYFGPGTRLLVL.

The chain carries TRBV2 and TRBJ1-5; D might be TRBD1 (6 bases). Per the germline V gene, CDR1 is SNHLY and CDR2 is FYNNEI. With 4 bases removed from V and 6 bases from J, the gap between germline ends came to 16 bases. The CDR3 is 15 residues long. CDR3: CASSARTAGGQPQHF. CDR3 nucleotides: TGTGCCAGCAGTGCCAGGACAGCCGGGGGTCAGCCCCAGCATTTT. The whole variable domain, remainder taken from reference TRBV2 and TRBJ1-5, is EPEVTQTPSHQVTQMGQEVILRCVPISNHLYFYWYRQILGQKVEFLVSFYNNEISEKSEIFDDQFSVERPDGSNFTLKIRSTKLEDSAMYFCASSARTAGGQPQHFGDGTRLSIL.

This clone came up a few times. The DNA for the CDR3 is TGTGCCAGCAGTCCCGTTATGGGAACTGAAGCTTTCTTT. As protein: CASSPVMGTEAFF. The chain has TRBV27 and TRBJ1-1; D call uncertain. Germline CDR1 MNHEY, CDR2 SMNVEV (reference sequence). Trimming cost V 5 bases and J 5 bases, with 12 bases left between them. CDR3 length: 13 residues.

The chain employs TRBV29-1 and TRBJ2-5; D remains ambiguous. CDR3 length equals 12 residues. CDR1 SQVTM and CDR2 ANQGSEA come from the germline V gene. Trimming took off 7 bases at V and 0 bases at J, with 9 bases between the two ends. The CDR3 nucleotides read TGCAGCGCCAGGACGGACCAAGAGACCCAGTACTTC. Translating gives CSARTDQETQYF.

The chain is built from TRBV29-1 and TRBJ2-7, with TRBD1 as a possible D gene (6 bases). Trimming stripped 6 bases from V and 2 bases from J, with 17 bases between. The CDR3 covers 14 residues. The germline CDR1 and CDR2 sequences are SQVTM and ANQGSEA. CDR3 protein: CSVEGDGETYEQYF. The CDR3 DNA reads as TGCAGCGTAGAGGGGGACGGCGAAACCTACGAGCAGTACTTC.

The chain uses TRBV11-3 and TRBJ2-3; a weak D match, TRBD2 (6 bases). V dropped 11 bases and J dropped 1 base, with 19 bases sitting between them. Per germline, CDR1 SGHNT and CDR2 YENEEA. This CDR3 region has 15 residues. CDR3: CASQPRASGTDTQYF. CDR3 DNA: TGTGCCTCTCAGCCACGGGCTAGCGGCACAGATACGCAGTATTTT. The entire variable domain, with the rest obtained from reference TRBV11-3 and TRBJ2-3, is as follows: EAGVVQSPRYKIIEKKQPVAFWCNPISGHNTLYWYLQNLGQGPELLIRYENEEAVDDSQLPKDRFSAERLKGVDSTLKIQPAELGDSAVYLCASQPRASGTDTQYFGPGTRLTVL.

This clone was detected a few times. V is TRBV28 and J is TRBJ1-5; no clear D. Germline lookup yields CDR1 MDHEN and CDR2 SYDVKM. Trimming took off 5 bases at V and 6 bases at J, with 14 bases between the two ends. The CDR3 loop spans 14 amino acids. The CDR3 DNA reads TGTGCCAGCAGTGGACCGGGGAGTGGTCAGCCCCAGCATTTT. Protein sequence: CASSGPGSGQPQHF.

The chain carries TRBV7-9 and TRBJ2-2; no firm D call. The CDR3 loop spans 13 amino acids. V was cut by 6 bases and J by 7 bases, with 12 bases left in between. Looked up from germline, CDR1 is SEHNR and CDR2 is FQNEAQ (reference sequence). CDR3 nucleotide sequence: TGTGCCAGCAGTATAACAGTGCGCGGGGAGCTGTTTTTT. Translated, it gives CASSITVRGELFF.

The chain has TRBV7-3 and TRBJ2-1; 9 bases align to TRBD2. Losses at the gene ends were 0 bases for V and 7 bases for J; bases not matched to a gene: 10. The CDR3 covers 17 residues. Germline CDR1 SGHTA, CDR2 FQGTGA. The CDR3 DNA is TGTGCCAGCAGCTTAACGTTTGGCGGGAGGGCGGGGAATGAGCAGTTCTTC. It codes for CASSLTFGGRAGNEQFF.

This clone showed up just a few times. The V and J genes are TRBV4-2 and TRBJ2-7, with 10 nucleotides matching TRBD2. Unmatched junction bases numbered 12, after V lost 4 bases and J lost 6 bases. This CDR3 has 16 residues. Per the germline V gene, CDR1 is LGHNA and CDR2 is YNFKEQ. The CDR3, as DNA: TGTGCCAGCAGCCCAGTCCCCGGGACTAGCGTCCCCGAGCAGTACTTC. This codes for CASSPVPGTSVPEQYF.

This chain links TRBV18 with TRBJ1-2; the D is unclear. The CDR3 spans 15 residues. Germline CDR1 and CDR2: KGHSH and LQKENI. The V gene lost 3 bases and the J gene lost 4 bases, with 15 bases spanning the gap. The CDR3 sequence is CASSPERALSYGYTF. The CDR3 DNA reads TGTGCCAGCTCACCGGAGCGGGCTCTGAGCTATGGCTACACCTTC.

This chain joins TRBV19 and TRBJ2-1, with 11 bases that match TRBD2. This CDR3 is 15 amino acids long. Germline V gene lookup returns CDR1 LNHDA and CDR2 SQIVND (reference sequence). V lost 9 bases to trimming and J lost 4 bases; unmatched junction nucleotides: 8. CDR3 nucleotides: TGTGCCAGCAAAGGGACTAGCGGATATTACAATGAGCAGTTCTTC. Amino acids: CASKGTSGYYNEQFF.

This sequence joins TRBV5-1 and TRBJ1-4, with D possibly being TRBD1 (6 bases). Germline V gives CDR1 SGHRS, CDR2 YFSETQ. V was trimmed by 0 bases and J by 6 bases, leaving 9 bases between them. CDR3 length: 14 amino acids. For the CDR3, the DNA is TGCGCCAGCAGCTTGGAACAGGGACATGAAAAACTGTTTTTT. This encodes CASSLEQGHEKLFF.

The chain joins TRBV12-5 to TRBJ2-3; TRBD2 aligns across 12 bases. J lost 6 bases, V lost 1 base, and 2 bases had no gene match. Germline-derived CDR1 and CDR2 are LGHNT and FRNRAP. The CDR3 is 15 residues long. In nucleotides, the CDR3 is TGTGCTAGTGGTTTGGCAGGACTAGCGGGGGATACGCAGTATTTT. It yields the protein CASGLAGLAGDTQYF.